These T cell receptor beta chains were read from a single sample in a study of graft-versus-host responses after intestinal transplantation. Measured with immunoSEQ multiplex PCR; TCRdb has only the in-frame clones, and not every one. This table holds some 66,000 clones, 75% to 90% found once. The sequencing used ileum tissue, collected around 350 days after transplant. The receptors derive from a human patient who received an intestinal transplant, so some T cells may come from the graft donor. The CDR3 runs from the conserved cysteine through the conserved F or W. The order of the fields is CDR3 length, V gene, J gene, D gene, clone size, CDR3 protein, CDR3 DNA. A D gene is named only where the DNA matches it firmly. The size of a clone is reported for some rows only, either as once, few or many, or as a class for expanded clones.

16	TRBV9	TRBJ2-1	-	once	CASSVGTGRAYNEQFF	TGTGCCAGCAGCGTAGGAACAGGGCGCGCCTACAATGAGCAGTTCTTC
16	TRBV4-1	TRBJ1-4	-	-	CASSQPGGGLREKLFF	TGCGCCAGCAGCCAACCCGGAGGGGGGCTCAGGGAAAAACTGTTTTTT
17	TRBV4-2	TRBJ1-2	-	-	CASSQDRGYRNFYGYTF	TGTGCCAGCAGCCAAGATCGGGGCTACCGGAATTTCTATGGCTACACCTTC
13	TRBV28	TRBJ1-1	-	-	CASRVTGNTEAFF	TGTGCCAGCAGAGTAACAGGGAACACTGAAGCTTTCTTT
15	TRBV11-3	TRBJ1-5	-	-	CASSLAVGINQPQHF	TGTGCCAGCAGCTTAGCGGTAGGGATCAATCAGCCCCAGCATTTT
15	TRBV6-1	TRBJ1-3	-	-	CASSVMRYPVDTIYF	TGTGCCAGCAGTGTGATGAGGTATCCCGTGGACACCATATATTTT
16	TRBV9	TRBJ1-1	TRBD1	-	CASSVVDRGLNTEAFF	TGTGCCAGCAGCGTAGTTGACAGGGGGTTGAACACTGAAGCTTTCTTT
15	TRBV25-1	TRBJ1-1	TRBD1	-	CASSLTGKSNTEAFF	TGTGCCAGCAGTTTGACAGGGAAATCGAACACTGAAGCTTTCTTT
13	TRBV4-2	TRBJ2-2	-	-	CASSQGGTGELFF	TGTGCCAGCAGCCAAGGTGGGACCGGGGAGCTGTTTTTT
12	TRBV29-1	TRBJ2-5	-	-	CSVEVIAETQYF	TGCAGCGTTGAAGTTATTGCAGAGACCCAGTACTTC